This TCR beta chain emerged from a study of neurological immune-mediated disorders. MiXCR was run by TCRdb on the 5' RACE reads, yielding one entry per CDR3 protein. The repertoire holds about 66,000 distinct CDR3 sequences, with 4.8% as singletons. The V end was cut by 1 base, the J end by 1 base, with 7 bases between. This CDR3 has 14 amino acids. The table lists this clonotype with many counts. Sequencing was performed on PBMCs. The receptor was derived from a woman in her seventies with multiple sclerosis. V gene TRBV12-3 or TRBV12-4 combines with J gene TRBJ1-1; no clear D gene. CDR3 loop: CASSLDQKNTEAFF. DNA for the CDR3: TGTGCCAGCAGTTTAGATCAGAAGAACACTGAAGCTTTCTTT.